Listed below are T cell receptor beta chains from one sample, sequenced in a study of blood T cell repertoires in COVID-19. Produced via immunoSEQ multiplex PCR; TCRdb's table is partial and in-frame only. The sample has some 280,000 clones, around 86% seen once. Sequenced sample: peripheral blood. The receptors here all came from a woman in her twenties or thirties with active or convalescent COVID-19. CDR3s include the opening cysteine and the closing phenylalanine or tryptophan. The order of the fields is CDR3 DNA, CDR3 protein, V gene, D gene, clone size, J gene. A D gene is named only where the DNA matches it firmly. Size values are once, few and many counts, or a class for expanded clones, and some rows have none.

CDR3 DNA: TGTGCCAGCAGGCCCCTGACTACTCTTCGAACCACCGGGGAGCTGTTTTTT; CDR3 protein: CASRPLTTLRTTGELFF; V gene: TRBV28; D gene: -; clone size: -; J gene: TRBJ2-2
CDR3 DNA: TGTGCCAGCAGCTTAGACAGGGAACCTTATAACTATGGCTACACCTTC; CDR3 protein: CASSLDREPYNYGYTF; V gene: TRBV11-2; D gene: -; clone size: -; J gene: TRBJ1-2
CDR3 DNA: TGTGCCAGCAGTGAAGCGGGATTCAGGGAAATCCAAGAGACCCAGTACTTC; CDR3 protein: CASSEAGFREIQETQYF; V gene: TRBV2; D gene: -; clone size: -; J gene: TRBJ2-5
CDR3 DNA: TGTGCCAGCAGCGACGCGGCCGGCTATGGCTACACCTTC; CDR3 protein: CASSDAAGYGYTF; V gene: TRBV2; D gene: -; clone size: -; J gene: TRBJ1-2
CDR3 DNA: TGTGCCAGCATTAAGGAAGCGGGGGGTAATGAGCAGTTCTTC; CDR3 protein: CASIKEAGGNEQFF; V gene: TRBV6-4; D gene: TRBD2; clone size: -; J gene: TRBJ2-1
CDR3 DNA: TGTGCCAGCAGCTTTAGCGGGGGGTCCGGGAATACGCAGTATTTT; CDR3 protein: CASSFSGGSGNTQYF; V gene: TRBV7-9; D gene: TRBD2; clone size: -; J gene: TRBJ2-3
CDR3 DNA: TGTGCCTGGGGCCGGGGAATTGGGTACGAGCAGTACTTC; CDR3 protein: CAWGRGIGYEQYF; V gene: TRBV30; D gene: -; clone size: -; J gene: TRBJ2-7
CDR3 DNA: TGTGCCAGCAGTTACTCCAGGGACTATGGCTACACCTTC; CDR3 protein: CASSYSRDYGYTF; V gene: TRBV6-5; D gene: -; clone size: -; J gene: TRBJ1-2
CDR3 DNA: TGTGCCAGCTCACCACGGACAGGCTGGGACTATGGCTACACCTTC; CDR3 protein: CASSPRTGWDYGYTF; V gene: TRBV18; D gene: TRBD1; clone size: -; J gene: TRBJ1-2
CDR3 DNA: TGTGCCAGCAGAGAGGGTCCCCCTAATTCACCCCTCCACTTT; CDR3 protein: CASREGPPNSPLHF; V gene: TRBV6-4; D gene: -; clone size: -; J gene: TRBJ1-6
CDR3 DNA: TGTGCCAGCAGCCTGGACAGGGGAGGGGCTGGCTACACCTTC; CDR3 protein: CASSLDRGGAGYTF; V gene: TRBV6-5; D gene: TRBD1; clone size: once; J gene: TRBJ1-2
CDR3 DNA: TGTGCCAGCAGCTTAGGGGGACATCGGACAGATACGCAGTATTTT; CDR3 protein: CASSLGGHRTDTQYF; V gene: TRBV11-2; D gene: -; clone size: -; J gene: TRBJ2-3
CDR3 DNA: TGCGCCAGCAGCTTGACAGGGGGCTCTAACACTGAAGCTTTCTTT; CDR3 protein: CASSLTGGSNTEAFF; V gene: TRBV5-1; D gene: TRBD1; clone size: -; J gene: TRBJ1-1
CDR3 DNA: TGTGCCAGCAGCCCCGAGGGGACAGGGTTAAGTACCCAGTACTTC; CDR3 protein: CASSPEGTGLSTQYF; V gene: TRBV6-5; D gene: TRBD1; clone size: -; J gene: TRBJ2-5
CDR3 DNA: TGTGCCAGCAGCCCCGACAGGGACCCTATCTATGGCTACACCTTC; CDR3 protein: CASSPDRDPIYGYTF; V gene: TRBV5-4; D gene: TRBD1; clone size: few; J gene: TRBJ1-2
CDR3 DNA: TGTGCCAGCAGCCCAACCTTGACAGGGAGCCATGGCTACACCTTC; CDR3 protein: CASSPTLTGSHGYTF; V gene: TRBV7-9; D gene: TRBD1; clone size: -; J gene: TRBJ1-2
CDR3 DNA: TGTGCCAGCATCGCTTACTTGGGGGGCACTGAAGCTTTCTTT; CDR3 protein: CASIAYLGGTEAFF; V gene: TRBV28; D gene: -; clone size: once; J gene: TRBJ1-1
CDR3 DNA: TGTGCCAGCACCCCGTACGGTGGCTACACCTTC; CDR3 protein: CASTPYGGYTF; V gene: TRBV6-2/TRBV6-3; D gene: -; clone size: -; J gene: TRBJ1-2
CDR3 DNA: TGTGCCACCAGCAGAGAGGGCGGCGGGGGACTAGCGGGGGCTTCGGACACCGGGGAGCTGTTTTTT; CDR3 protein: CATSREGGGGLAGASDTGELFF; V gene: TRBV15; D gene: TRBD2; clone size: -; J gene: TRBJ2-2
CDR3 DNA: TGTGCCAGCAGTAACAGGGGGAACACTGAAGCTTTCTTT; CDR3 protein: CASSNRGNTEAFF; V gene: TRBV6-5; D gene: TRBD1; clone size: -; J gene: TRBJ1-1